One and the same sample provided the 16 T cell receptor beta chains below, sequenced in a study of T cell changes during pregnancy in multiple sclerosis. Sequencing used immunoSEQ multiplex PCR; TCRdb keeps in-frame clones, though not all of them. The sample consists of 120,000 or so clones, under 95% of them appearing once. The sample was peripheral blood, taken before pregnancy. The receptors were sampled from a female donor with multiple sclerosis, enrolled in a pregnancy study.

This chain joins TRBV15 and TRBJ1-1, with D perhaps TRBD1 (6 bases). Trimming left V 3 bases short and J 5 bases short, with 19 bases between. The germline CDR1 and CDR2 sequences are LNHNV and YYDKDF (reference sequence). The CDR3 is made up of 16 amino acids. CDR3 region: CATSSAARGGRTEAFF. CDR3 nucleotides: TGTGCCACCAGCAGCGCCGCGCGGGGGGGCAGGACTGAAGCTTTCTTT.

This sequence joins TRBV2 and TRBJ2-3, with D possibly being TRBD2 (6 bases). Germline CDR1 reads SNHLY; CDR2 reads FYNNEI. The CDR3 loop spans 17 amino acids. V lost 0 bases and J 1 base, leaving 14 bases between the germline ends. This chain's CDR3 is CASSEALQASGTDTQYF. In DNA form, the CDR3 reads TGTGCCAGCAGTGAAGCGCTTCAGGCTAGCGGCACAGATACGCAGTATTTT.

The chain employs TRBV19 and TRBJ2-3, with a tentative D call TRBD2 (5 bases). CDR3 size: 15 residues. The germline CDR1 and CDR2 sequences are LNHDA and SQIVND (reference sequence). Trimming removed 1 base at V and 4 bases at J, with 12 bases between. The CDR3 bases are TGTGCCAGTAGTATAGGGCCTAGGACTGCAGATACGCAGTATTTT. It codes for CASSIGPRTADTQYF. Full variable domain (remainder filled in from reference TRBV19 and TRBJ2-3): DGGITQSPKYLFRKEGQNVTLSCEQNLNHDAMYWYRQDPGQGLRLIYYSQIVNDFQKGDIAEGYSVSREKKESFPLTVTSAQKNPTAFYLCASSIGPRTADTQYFGPGTRLTVL.

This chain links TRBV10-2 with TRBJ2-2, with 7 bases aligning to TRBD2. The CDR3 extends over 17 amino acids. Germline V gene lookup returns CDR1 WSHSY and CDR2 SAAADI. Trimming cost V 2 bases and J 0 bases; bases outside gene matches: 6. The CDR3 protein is CASSEALSGPNTGELFF. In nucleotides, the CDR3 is TGCGCCAGCAGTGAGGCCCTTAGCGGGCCGAACACCGGGGAGCTGTTTTTT.

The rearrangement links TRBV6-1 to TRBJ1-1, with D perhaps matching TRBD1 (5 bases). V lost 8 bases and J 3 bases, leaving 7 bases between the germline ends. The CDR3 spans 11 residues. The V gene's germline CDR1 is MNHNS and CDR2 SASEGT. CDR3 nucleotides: TGTGCCAGCCGCAGGGACACTGAAGCTTTCTTT. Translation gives CASRRDTEAFF.

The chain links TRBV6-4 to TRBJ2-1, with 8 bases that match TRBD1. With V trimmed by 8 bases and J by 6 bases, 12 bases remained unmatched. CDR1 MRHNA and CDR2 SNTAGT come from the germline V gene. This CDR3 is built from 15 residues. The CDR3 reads CASGAPGQDINEQFF. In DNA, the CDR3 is TGTGCCAGCGGCGCTCCGGGACAGGATATCAATGAGCAGTTCTTC.

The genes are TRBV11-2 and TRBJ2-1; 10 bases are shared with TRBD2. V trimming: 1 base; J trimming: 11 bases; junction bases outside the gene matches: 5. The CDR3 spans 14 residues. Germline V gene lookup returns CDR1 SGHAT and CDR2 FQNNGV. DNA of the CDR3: TGTGCCAGCAGCTTAGCTAGCGGGGGTTCTAAGCAGTTCTTC. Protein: CASSLASGGSKQFF. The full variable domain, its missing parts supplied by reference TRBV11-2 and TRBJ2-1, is EAGVAQSPRYKIIEKRQSVAFWCNPISGHATLYWYQQILGQGPKLLIQFQNNGVVDDSQLPKDRFSAERLKGVDSTLKIQPAKLEDSAVYLCASSLASGGSKQFFGPGTRLTVL.

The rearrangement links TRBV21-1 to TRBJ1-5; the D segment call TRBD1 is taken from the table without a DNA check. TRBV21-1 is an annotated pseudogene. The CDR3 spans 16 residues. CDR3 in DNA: TGTGCCAGCAGCAAAAATCGGGGACAGGGAAATCAGCCCCAGCATTTT. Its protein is CASSKNRGQGNQPQHF.

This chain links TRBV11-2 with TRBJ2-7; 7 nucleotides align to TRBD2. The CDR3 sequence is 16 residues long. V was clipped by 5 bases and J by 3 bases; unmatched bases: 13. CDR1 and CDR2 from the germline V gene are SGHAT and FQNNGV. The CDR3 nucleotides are TGTGCCAGCAGCCTTGACAGTGGCGGGAGTAGCTACGAGCAGTACTTC. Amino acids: CASSLDSGGSSYEQYF.

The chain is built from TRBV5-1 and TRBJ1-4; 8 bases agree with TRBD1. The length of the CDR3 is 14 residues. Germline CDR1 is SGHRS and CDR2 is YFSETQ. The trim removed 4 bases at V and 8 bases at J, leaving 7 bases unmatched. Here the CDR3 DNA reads TGCGCCAGCAGCCTGGACAGGGTCCGCGAAAAACTGTTTTTT. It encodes CASSLDRVREKLFF. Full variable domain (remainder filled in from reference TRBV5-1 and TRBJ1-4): KAGVTQTPRYLIKTRGQQVTLSCSPISGHRSVSWYQQTPGQGLQFLFEYFSETQRNKGNFPGRFSGRQFSNSRSEMNVSTLELGDSALYLCASSLDRVREKLFFGSGTQLSVL.

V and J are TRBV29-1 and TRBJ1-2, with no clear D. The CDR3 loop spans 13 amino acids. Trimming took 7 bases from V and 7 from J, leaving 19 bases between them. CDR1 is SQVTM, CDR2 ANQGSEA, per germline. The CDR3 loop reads CSAYSGGGVGYTF. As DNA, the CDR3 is TGCAGCGCTTACTCCGGTGGCGGTGTTGGCTACACCTTC.

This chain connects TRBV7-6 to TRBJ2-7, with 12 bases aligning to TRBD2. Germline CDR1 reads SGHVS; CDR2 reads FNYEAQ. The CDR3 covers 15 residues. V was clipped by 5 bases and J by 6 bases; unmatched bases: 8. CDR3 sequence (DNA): TGTGCCAGCAGCCCTAGCGGGAGGGCCGGAAGCGAGCAGTACTTC. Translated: CASSPSGRAGSEQYF.

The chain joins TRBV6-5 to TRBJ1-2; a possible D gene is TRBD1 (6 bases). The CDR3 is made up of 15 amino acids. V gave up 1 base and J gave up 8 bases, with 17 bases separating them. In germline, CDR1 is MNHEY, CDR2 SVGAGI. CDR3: CASSYFLGGAEGYTF. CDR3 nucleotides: TGTGCCAGCAGTTACTTCCTCGGGGGGGCTGAGGGCTACACCTTC.

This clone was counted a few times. The CDR3 DNA sequence: TGTGCCAGCAGTGAACTCCGGCGGGAGCAGTTCTTC. Its translation is CASSELRREQFF. The J gene is TRBJ2-1, the V gene TRBV2, with no clear D. Looked up from germline, CDR1 is SNHLY and CDR2 is FYNNEI. The CDR3 is 12 amino acids. The V end lost 2 bases, the J end lost 10 bases, and 9 bases lay between the germline ends. Using reference TRBV2 and TRBJ2-1 for the parts outside the CDR3, the full variable domain is EPEVTQTPSHQVTQMGQEVILRCVPISNHLYFYWYRQILGQKVEFLVSFYNNEISEKSEIFDDQFSVERPDGSNFTLKIRSTKLEDSAMYFCASSELRREQFFGPGTRLTVL.

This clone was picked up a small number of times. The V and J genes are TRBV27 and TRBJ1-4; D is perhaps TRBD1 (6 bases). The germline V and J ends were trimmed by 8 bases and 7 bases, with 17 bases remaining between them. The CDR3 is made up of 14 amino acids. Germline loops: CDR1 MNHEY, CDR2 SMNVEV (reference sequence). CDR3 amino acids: CASGFRGGGEKLFF. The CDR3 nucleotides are TGTGCCAGCGGATTCAGGGGTGGGGGTGAAAAACTGTTTTTT.

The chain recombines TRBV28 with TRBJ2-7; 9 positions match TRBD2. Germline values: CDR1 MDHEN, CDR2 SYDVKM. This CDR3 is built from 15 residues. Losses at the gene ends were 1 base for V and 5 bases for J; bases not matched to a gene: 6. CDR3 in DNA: TGTGCCAGCAGTTTATTTGGCGGGAGGGTCAACGAGCAGTACTTC. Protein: CASSLFGGRVNEQYF. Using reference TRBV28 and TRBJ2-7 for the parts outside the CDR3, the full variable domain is DVKVTQSSRYLVKRTGEKVFLECVQDMDHENMFWYRQDPGLGLRLIYFSYDVKMKEKGDIPEGYSVSREKKERFSLILESASTNQTSMYLCASSLFGGRVNEQYFGPGTRLTVT.